A selection of T cell receptor beta chains follows, all from one sample in a study of OX40 agonist ivuxolimab in advanced cancers. Here immunoSEQ multiplex PCR was the method, and the copy in TCRdb shows in-frame clones only, minus some. The table lists some 72,000 clones, about 80% of them singletons, with around 0.5% in the top ten. This specimen was CD4+ or CD8+ T cells sorted from blood, taken in a trial of the OX40 agonist ivuxolimab. These receptors originate from an adult with an advanced solid tumor such as melanoma, head and neck, liver or kidney cancer. The CDR3 runs from the conserved cysteine through the conserved F or W. The D gene is left open where the match is weak. Some rows have no size entry. The others give once, few or many, or a class for an expanded clone.

J: TRBJ1-1
size: NA
D: TRBD1
length: 15
V: TRBV11-2
DNA: TGTGCCAGCAGCTTAAGTTCAGGGGGAGTCACTGAAGCTTTCTTT
CDR3: CASSLSSGGVTEAFF

J: TRBJ1-1
size: NA
D: NA
length: 15
V: TRBV18
DNA: TGTGCCAGCTCACCGTCGCGGGGAGGTAACACTGAAGCTTTCTTT
CDR3: CASSPSRGGNTEAFF

J: TRBJ2-7
size: NA
D: TRBD1
length: 18
V: TRBV28
DNA: TGTGCCAGCAGTCTCGGGACAGGGCTGGTGCGGAGCTCCTACGAGCAGTACTTC
CDR3: CASSLGTGLVRSSYEQYF

J: TRBJ2-3
size: NA
D: NA
length: 13
V: TRBV19
DNA: TGTGCCAGTAGTATGGCTACAACAGATACGCAGTATTTT
CDR3: CASSMATTDTQYF

J: TRBJ2-3
size: NA
D: TRBD1
length: 15
V: TRBV28
DNA: TGTGCCAGCAGTACCCGGGACAGGGGCACAGATACGCAGTATTTT
CDR3: CASSTRDRGTDTQYF

J: TRBJ2-2
size: once
D: TRBD1
length: 15
V: TRBV6-5
DNA: TGTGCCAGCAGAACGACAGGGGGCTTCACCGGGGAGCTGTTTTTT
CDR3: CASRTTGGFTGELFF

J: TRBJ1-2
size: NA
D: NA
length: 11
V: TRBV28
DNA: TGTGCCAGCACGGCTAACTATGGCTACACCTTC
CDR3: CASTANYGYTF

J: TRBJ2-3
size: NA
D: NA
length: 12
V: TRBV30
DNA: TGTGCCTGGAGTGTATTCGCAGATACGCAGTATTTT
CDR3: CAWSVFADTQYF

J: TRBJ2-7
size: NA
D: NA
length: 15
V: TRBV6-5
DNA: TGTGCCAGCAGTTACTCGGGAACCGGTAACTACGAGCAGTACTTC
CDR3: CASSYSGTGNYEQYF

J: TRBJ1-2
size: NA
D: NA
length: 16
V: TRBV6-5
DNA: TGTGCCAGCAGTTACGATCACGGGGCCGATACCTATGGCTACACCTTC
CDR3: CASSYDHGADTYGYTF

J: TRBJ2-2
size: NA
D: TRBD1
length: 16
V: TRBV10-3
DNA: TGTGCCCCCCGATACAGGGGTTTAGGTAACACCGGGGAGCTGTTTTTT
CDR3: CAPRYRGLGNTGELFF

J: TRBJ2-7
size: NA
D: TRBD2
length: 15
V: TRBV30
DNA: TGTGCCTGGGGTAGAGAACTAGCGGGAGATTTCGAGCAGTACTTC
CDR3: CAWGRELAGDFEQYF

J: TRBJ2-5
size: NA
D: TRBD1
length: 15
V: TRBV11-2
DNA: TGTGCCAGCAGCTCGGACAGGGCTTTTGGGGAGACCCAGTACTTC
CDR3: CASSSDRAFGETQYF

J: TRBJ1-1
size: many
D: NA
length: 14
V: TRBV6-1
DNA: TGTGCCAGCAGTCCCGCGGCACCAAACACTGAAGCTTTCTTT
CDR3: CASSPAAPNTEAFF

J: TRBJ1-3
size: NA
D: NA
length: 17
V: TRBV11-2
DNA: TGTGCCAGCAGCTTAACTGGACGGAAGTCCTCTGGAAACACCATATATTTT
CDR3: CASSLTGRKSSGNTIYF

J: TRBJ2-3
size: once
D: NA
length: 13
V: TRBV28
DNA: TGTGCCAGCAGAAAGGGACGGAGAGATACGCAGTATTTT
CDR3: CASRKGRRDTQYF

J: TRBJ2-1
size: once
D: TRBD1
length: 15
V: TRBV7-3
DNA: TGTGCCAGCAGCGTCGGGACAGGCTCCTACAATGAGCAGTTCTTC
CDR3: CASSVGTGSYNEQFF

J: TRBJ1-2
size: NA
D: NA
length: 13
V: TRBV10-3
DNA: TGTGCCATCAGTGAAGGCCACCAAGGAGGCTACACCTTC
CDR3: CAISEGHQGGYTF

J: TRBJ1-2
size: once
D: NA
length: 14
V: TRBV5-1
DNA: TGCGCCAGCAGCTTGGAGGACAGCCTCTATGGCTACACCTTC
CDR3: CASSLEDSLYGYTF

J: TRBJ2-7
size: NA
D: TRBD1
length: 13
V: TRBV29-1
DNA: TGCAGCGTTGCAGGGGGCGCCCCCCACGAGCAGTACTTC
CDR3: CSVAGGAPHEQYF

J: TRBJ2-3
size: NA
D: NA
length: 17
V: TRBV4-3
DNA: TGCGCCAGCAGCCAAAAGTTCGGCCAGGGGAGGACAGATACGCAGTATTTT
CDR3: CASSQKFGQGRTDTQYF

J: TRBJ1-6
size: NA
D: NA
length: 13
V: TRBV2
DNA: TGTGCCAGCAGTGCCAGAATGAATTCACCCCTCCACTTT
CDR3: CASSARMNSPLHF

J: TRBJ2-2
size: NA
D: TRBD1
length: 15
V: TRBV4-1
DNA: TGCGCCAGCAGACCGAGACAGGGACCCACCGGGGAGCTGTTTTTT
CDR3: CASRPRQGPTGELFF

J: TRBJ2-5
size: NA
D: NA
length: 13
V: TRBV7-9
DNA: TGTGCCAGCAGCTTAGGGACAGTAAAGACCCAGTACTTC
CDR3: CASSLGTVKTQYF

J: TRBJ2-7
size: NA
D: TRBD2
length: 16
V: TRBV4-2
DNA: TGTGCCAGCAGCCAAGATACTAGCGGGAAGGGCCGGGAGCAGTACTTC
CDR3: CASSQDTSGKGREQYF

J: TRBJ2-7
size: NA
D: NA
length: 12
V: TRBV29-1
DNA: TGCAGCGTTGTAAGAGGGCTGGACGAGCAGTACTTC
CDR3: CSVVRGLDEQYF

J: TRBJ2-1
size: NA
D: TRBD1
length: 15
V: TRBV7-3
DNA: TGTGCCAGCAGCACCGACAGGGGCTCCTACAATGAGCAGTTCTTC
CDR3: CASSTDRGSYNEQFF

J: TRBJ1-1
size: NA
D: NA
length: 16
V: TRBV5-6
DNA: TGTGCCAGCAGCCCGGGGATGGGGGGCGGGTACACTGAAGCTTTCTTT
CDR3: CASSPGMGGGYTEAFF

J: TRBJ2-7
size: few
D: NA
length: 15
V: TRBV6-6
DNA: TGTGCCAGCAGTTCGACAGGTCAAAATACCTACGAGCAGTACTTC
CDR3: CASSSTGQNTYEQYF

J: TRBJ2-7
size: once
D: TRBD2
length: 15
V: TRBV19
DNA: TGTGCCAGTAGCCCCTCGGTAGCGGGAGAGTACGAGCAGTACTTC
CDR3: CASSPSVAGEYEQYF

J: TRBJ1-5
size: NA
D: TRBD1
length: 17
V: TRBV18
DNA: TGTGCCAGCTCACAAGGGACAGGGGGCACGGGCAATCAGCCCCAGCATTTT
CDR3: CASSQGTGGTGNQPQHF

J: TRBJ2-3
size: NA
D: TRBD2
length: 16
V: TRBV7-2
DNA: TGTGCCAGCAGCGCCCGACTAGCGGGGGCGACAGATACGCAGTATTTT
CDR3: CASSARLAGATDTQYF

J: TRBJ1-3
size: NA
D: TRBD1
length: 15
V: TRBV5-1
DNA: TGCGCCAGCAGCCGTGACAGGGCGGAGAGAAACACCATATATTTT
CDR3: CASSRDRAERNTIYF

J: TRBJ2-2
size: NA
D: NA
length: 14
V: TRBV4-2
DNA: TGTGCCAGCAGCGGGGGGCCCACCACCGGGGAGCTGTTTTTT
CDR3: CASSGGPTTGELFF

J: TRBJ2-3
size: NA
D: TRBD2
length: 16
V: TRBV5-1
DNA: TGCGCCAGCAGCTTGGGGGCTAGCGGCGGCACAGATACGCAGTATTTT
CDR3: CASSLGASGGTDTQYF

J: TRBJ2-3
size: NA
D: TRBD1
length: 16
V: TRBV5-1
DNA: TGCGCCAGCAGCCGCCCCGGGACAGGGAGCACAGATACGCAGTATTTT
CDR3: CASSRPGTGSTDTQYF

J: TRBJ2-5
size: once
D: TRBD2
length: 17
V: TRBV9
DNA: TGTGCCAGCAGCGCTGGGAGATTAGCGGGGTACCAAGAGACCCAGTACTTC
CDR3: CASSAGRLAGYQETQYF

J: TRBJ1-6
size: NA
D: NA
length: 17
V: TRBV5-1
DNA: TGCGCCAGCAGCTTTGGCAGGGCTAGCTCCTATAATTCACCCCTCCACTTT
CDR3: CASSFGRASSYNSPLHF

J: TRBJ1-1
size: NA
D: TRBD1
length: 15
V: TRBV27
DNA: TGTGCCAGCAGTTTAAACAGGGGGGTCTTGGCTGAAGCTTTCTTT
CDR3: CASSLNRGVLAEAFF

J: TRBJ1-2
size: NA
D: TRBD1
length: 15
V: TRBV10-3
DNA: TGTGCCATCAGCTTAGGACAGGGGGCTTCCTATGGCTACACCTTC
CDR3: CAISLGQGASYGYTF

J: TRBJ2-7
size: NA
D: NA
length: 14
V: TRBV6-1
DNA: TGTGCCAGCAGTCGGTACGCTTCCTCCTACGAGCAGTACTTC
CDR3: CASSRYASSYEQYF

J: TRBJ2-1
size: NA
D: NA
length: 15
V: TRBV5-8
DNA: TGTGCCAGCAGTTCCGGGACGGGGTTCTACAATGAGCAGTTCTTC
CDR3: CASSSGTGFYNEQFF

J: TRBJ2-2
size: NA
D: NA
length: 17
V: TRBV12-1
DNA: TGTGCCAGCAGCTTTGCAACCTCCGCAGGGGACACCGGGGAGCTGTTTTTT
CDR3: CASSFATSAGDTGELFF

J: TRBJ1-2
size: NA
D: TRBD1
length: 14
V: TRBV6-1
DNA: TGTGCCAGCAGTCAAGGACAGGGTTCGGGGGGCTACACCTTC
CDR3: CASSQGQGSGGYTF

J: TRBJ2-7
size: NA
D: NA
length: 13
V: TRBV2
DNA: TGTGCCAGCAGTAACGGCCCCGAGGGGGAGCAGTACTTC
CDR3: CASSNGPEGEQYF

J: TRBJ2-7
size: NA
D: TRBD1
length: 14
V: TRBV5-8
DNA: TGTGCCAGCAGCTTCCAGGGGGCGCGATACGAGCAGTACTTC
CDR3: CASSFQGARYEQYF

J: TRBJ1-2
size: NA
D: NA
length: 12
V: TRBV7-9
DNA: TGTGCCAGCAGCTTAATTGGGGGAGGCTACACCTTC
CDR3: CASSLIGGGYTF

J: TRBJ2-3
size: once
D: NA
length: 16
V: TRBV4-3
DNA: TGCGCCAGCAGCCAACCCGGAGGGGGGGGCACAGATACGCAGTATTTT
CDR3: CASSQPGGGGTDTQYF

J: TRBJ2-5
size: NA
D: NA
length: 14
V: TRBV7-2
DNA: TGTGCCAGCAGGGTCGGGGTAGCGGTAGAGACCCAGTACTTC
CDR3: CASRVGVAVETQYF

J: TRBJ2-3
size: few
D: NA
length: 12
V: TRBV6-6
DNA: TGTGCCAGCAGTCTTCTAGAGAGTACGCAGTATTTT
CDR3: CASSLLESTQYF